This record looks at one T cell receptor (beta chain) sequence and its context. Its antigen remains unidentified. Other DNA variants within this sample encode the same CDR3. The record originates from a study of shared clonotypes between healthy human individuals. Findings of the study overall: Non-shared clonotypes showed lower generation probabilities than clonotypes common to all four donors.

Trimming pared 0 bases from V and 2 bases from J, leaving 7 bases between. There are 14 residues in the CDR3. The germline V gene has CDR1 SGHTA and CDR2 FQGNSA. A split of CD4+ cells into CD45RA+ naive and CD45RA-negative memory subsets was performed. Only in-frame clones appear in the TCRdb table, and some are missing; sequencing was by immunoSEQ multiplex PCR. Among some 2,000,000 clones listed, 95% were seen once. Material for sequencing was naive CD4+ T cells sorted from blood. Subset noted: CD45RA+ positively selected. The TCR originated in a man aged 18 to 30 in good health. The chain carries TRBV7-2 and TRBJ1-1, with D possibly matching TRBD1 (5 bases). The chain's CDR3 is CASSLAGVNTEAFF. In DNA, the CDR3 is TGTGCCAGCAGCTTAGCAGGGGTAAACACTGAAGCTTTCTTT.